These 4 T cell receptor beta chains share one sample of origin, sequenced in a study of identical twins. One entry per CDR3 protein, called by TCRdb with MiXCR from the 5' RACE reads. The table records 220,000 or so distinct CDR3 sequences, roughly 7% of them present only once. The sample was also linked to a second study, of yellow fever vaccine responses in identical twins.

Material for sequencing was memory (CD45RO+) T cells sorted from blood. These receptors were obtained from a woman aged 18-29 years in good health.

This clonotype was seen only a few times. This sequence joins TRBV5-6 and TRBJ2-3; D is ambiguous. The CDR3 is 15 amino acids. Trimming pared 2 bases from V and 5 bases from J, leaving 15 bases between. Germline V gene lookup returns CDR1 SGHDT and CDR2 YYEEEE. CDR3 loop: CASSLLGPEIDTQYF. In DNA form, the CDR3 reads TGTGCCAGCAGCTTATTGGGTCCGGAGATAGATACGCAGTATTTT. The whole variable domain, remainder taken from reference TRBV5-6 and TRBJ2-3, is DAGVTQSPTHLIKTRGQQVTLRCSPKSGHDTVSWYQQALGQGPQFIFQYYEEEERQRGNFPDRFSGHQFPNYSSELNVNALLLGDSALYLCASSLLGPEIDTQYFGPGTRLTVL.

This chain links TRBV12-3 or TRBV12-4 with TRBJ1-2, with D perhaps matching TRBD1 (5 bases). Deletions cut 3 bases from V and 0 bases from J, with 14 bases between. The CDR3 totals 16 residues. The DNA of the CDR3 is TGTGCCAGCAGTTTGAGCCAGGGAGCCGCTAACTATGGCTACACCTTC. Residues: CASSLSQGAANYGYTF.

This clonotype has more than one count but fewer than ten. The V gene is TRBV25-1, the J gene TRBJ2-3; D call uncertain. V lost 7 bases to trimming and J lost 0 bases, with 11 bases between them. The V gene's germline CDR1 is MGHDK and CDR2 SYGVNS. This CDR3 has 14 residues. The CDR3 nucleotides are TGTGCCAGCAATAACGAACGGAGCACAGATACGCAGTATTTT. Translated, it gives CASNNERSTDTQYF.

This rearrangement joins TRBV20-1 to TRBJ1-6; 10 nucleotides match TRBD1. The germline gives CDR1 DFQATT, CDR2 SNEGSKA (reference sequence). CDR3 size: 14 residues. After removal of 0 bases from V and 11 bases from J, the junction contained 4 bases not matched to a gene. CDR3: CSAREGTGVAPLHF. CDR3 DNA: TGCAGTGCTAGAGAGGGGACAGGGGTGGCACCCCTCCACTTT.